One and the same sample provided the 21 T cell receptor beta chains below, sequenced in a study of cytomegalovirus exposure and HLA in healthy donors. PCR primers comprised 60 Vbeta and 13 Jbeta primers. Profiled with immunoSEQ multiplex PCR; TCRdb holds only in-frame clones, not every one. The repertoire holds about 170,000 clones, approximately 85% seen once, with about 2.5% in the top ten. The sample was PBMCs. These receptor sequences come from a man aged 25-45 years in good health and CMV-seropositive.

The rearrangement uses TRBV6-6 and TRBJ1-1; D is unclear. Trimming removed 5 bases from V and 1 base from J, with 14 bases in between. Germline values: CDR1 MNHNY, CDR2 SVGAGI (reference sequence). CDR3 size: 15 residues. The CDR3 loop reads CASSPGPSSNTEAFF. DNA of the CDR3: TGTGCCAGCAGTCCCGGTCCCTCTTCGAACACTGAAGCTTTCTTT.

Only one count was recorded for this clone. An end of the junction does not agree with germline; a read error may underlie this. The V call is TRBV7-9, the J call TRBJ1-1; tentatively, D is TRBD1 (5 bases). This CDR3 has 14 residues. Germline V gives CDR1 SEHNR, CDR2 FQNEAQ (reference sequence). The CDR3 coding sequence is TGTTCCAGCAGCTTCGACCCCAGGGTAACTGAAGCTTTCTTT. This codes for CSSSFDPRVTEAFF.

The rearrangement uses TRBV7-9 and TRBJ2-1; 7 positions match TRBD2. CDR1 and CDR2 from the germline V gene are SEHNR and FQNEAQ (reference sequence). V gave up 3 bases and J gave up 6 bases; unmatched junction bases: 14. The CDR3 extends over 17 amino acids. The CDR3 DNA follows: TGTGCCAGCAGCTTCCTACTTGCGGGAGCCAGAGGCAATGAGCAGTTCTTC. Protein product: CASSFLLAGARGNEQFF. The full variable domain, completed using reference TRBV7-9 and TRBJ2-1, is DTGVSQNPRHKITKRGQNVTFRCDPISEHNRLYWYRQTLGQGPEFLTYFQNEAQLEKSRLLSDRFSAERPKGSFSTLEIQRTEQGDSAMYLCASSFLLAGARGNEQFFGPGTRLTVL.

The V call is TRBV7-8, the J call TRBJ1-2, with D possibly matching TRBD1 (6 bases). V shed 3 bases and J shed 7 bases, with 12 bases lying between them. From germline, CDR1 is SGHVS and CDR2 FQNEAQ. This CDR3 is built from 13 residues. Written as DNA, the CDR3 is TGTGCCAGCAGCTTGGAAAACAGGGTTGGCTACACCTTC. It encodes CASSLENRVGYTF.

This clone was seen a handful of times. V gene TRBV7-9 combines with J gene TRBJ1-1; maybe TRBD1 (6 bases). CDR3 length equals 14 residues. Trimming left V 5 bases short and J 1 base short, with 11 bases between. Germline values: CDR1 SEHNR, CDR2 FQNEAQ (reference sequence). For the CDR3, the DNA is TGTGCCAGCAGCCGGGGGGGGCCGAACACTGAAGCTTTCTTT. Translation: CASSRGGPNTEAFF.

This clone was counted a single time. In the same sample, other DNA sequences code for this CDR3. CDR3 nucleotide sequence: TGTGCCAGCAGGACCCAGGGGCACCTCTACGAGCAGTACTTC. Translation: CASRTQGHLYEQYF. The V call is TRBV7-2, the J call TRBJ2-7; a possible D gene is TRBD1 (6 bases). Germline CDR1 reads SGHTA; CDR2 reads FQGNSA. The V gene lost 6 bases and the J gene lost 3 bases, with 15 bases spanning the gap. The CDR3 is 14 amino acids.

The V call is TRBV9, the J call TRBJ2-3; D is uncertain. The germline V gene encodes CDR1 SGDLS and CDR2 YYNGEE. There are 13 residues in the CDR3. V lost 0 bases and J lost 2, with 4 bases in between. Here the CDR3 reads CASSVDNTDTQYF. Here the CDR3 DNA reads TGTGCCAGCAGCGTAGATAACACAGATACGCAGTATTTT.

The V and J genes are TRBV11-2 and TRBJ2-7, with 9 bases lining up with TRBD1. This CDR3 has 16 residues. V lost 5 bases, J lost 7 bases, and 15 bases stayed unmatched. CDR1 SGHAT and CDR2 FQNNGV come from the germline V gene. The CDR3 sequence is CASSPRGQGPGREQYV. The CDR3 DNA is TGTGCCAGCAGCCCTCGGGGACAGGGTCCAGGGAGAGAGCAGTACGTC.

The genes are TRBV15 and TRBJ2-5; TRBD2 is a possible D gene (6 bases). The CDR3 runs 13 residues. The germline V and J ends were trimmed by 1 base and 10 bases, with 13 bases remaining between them. Per germline, CDR1 LNHNV and CDR2 YYDKDF (reference sequence). The CDR3 DNA follows: TGTGCCACCAGCAGAGTTGGCTGGGGGGTCCAGTACTTC. It is translated as CATSRVGWGVQYF.

The chain has TRBV4-1 and TRBJ1-2; D unclear. The length of the CDR3 is 16 residues. V shed 0 bases and J shed 4 bases, with 15 bases lying between them. Germline-derived CDR1 and CDR2 are MGHRA and YSYEKL. CDR3: CASSQDRGRLPYGYTF. The CDR3, as DNA: TGCGCCAGCAGCCAAGATCGTGGCAGGTTGCCCTATGGCTACACCTTC.

The chain employs TRBV5-1 and TRBJ2-7; TRBD2 matches at 8 bases. Germline V CDR1 and CDR2: SGHRS, YFSETQ. This CDR3 comprises 15 residues. Losses at the gene ends were 10 bases for V and 0 bases for J; bases not matched to a gene: 12. The DNA for the CDR3 is TGCGCCTCACAGGGCGGGAGCGGGAGCTCCTACGAGCAGTACTTC. It specifies CASQGGSGSSYEQYF.

This clone occurred many times. The chain joins TRBV6-6 to TRBJ2-1; D remains ambiguous. Germline V gives CDR1 MNHNY, CDR2 SVGAGI (reference sequence). The CDR3 has 12 residues. V was shortened by 6 bases and J by 4 bases, with 7 bases between the two germline ends. Here the CDR3 reads CASSLQYNEQFF. The CDR3 DNA sequence: TGTGCCAGCAGCCTACAGTACAATGAGCAGTTCTTC.

The chain links TRBV11-3 to TRBJ2-7, with 8 positions matching TRBD2. Germline CDR1 reads SGHNT; CDR2 reads YENEEA. J was trimmed by 0 bases and V by 5 bases; bases with no gene match: 9. This CDR3 comprises 16 residues. The chain's CDR3 is CASSLAGGRSSYEQYF. For the CDR3, the DNA is TGTGCCAGCAGCCTCGCGGGGGGCAGGAGCTCCTACGAGCAGTACTTC.

This chain uses TRBV5-1 with TRBJ2-1; 7 bases are a match to TRBD2. The germline gives CDR1 SGHRS, CDR2 YFSETQ. This CDR3 spans 16 amino acids. With 0 bases clipped from V and 9 bases from J, the junction kept 12 bases outside the gene matches. DNA for the CDR3: TGCGCCAGCAGCTTGGCAGGGACTACCTTATCGATTGAGCAGTTCTTC. It encodes CASSLAGTTLSIEQFF.

The chain joins TRBV6-5 to TRBJ1-2; D remains unclear. The germline CDR1 and CDR2 sequences are MNHEY and SVGAGI. V lost 2 bases to trimming and J lost 8 bases, with 18 bases between them. This CDR3 has 15 amino acids. The chain's CDR3 is CASSYGDTRREGYTF. The CDR3 DNA reads as TGTGCCAGCAGTTACGGAGACACCCGTAGGGAGGGCTACACCTTC.

In its sample, this clone was seen once. This rearrangement joins TRBV7-2 to TRBJ2-1; 9 nucleotides line up with TRBD1. The CDR3 loop spans 14 amino acids. The J segment lost 6 bases and the V segment lost 4 bases, leaving 4 bases of the junction unmatched. In germline, CDR1 is SGHTA, CDR2 FQGNSA. The CDR3 bases are TGTGCCAGCAGCTCCGGGACAGGGAGCAATGAGCAGTTCTTC. It yields the protein CASSSGTGSNEQFF. The entire variable domain, with the rest obtained from reference TRBV7-2 and TRBJ2-1, is as follows: GAGVSQSPSNKVTEKGKDVELRCDPISGHTALYWYRQSLGQGLEFLIYFQGNSAPDKSGLPSDRFSAERTGGSVSTLTIQRTQQEDSAVYLCASSSGTGSNEQFFGPGTRLTVL.

The chain couples TRBV2 to TRBJ1-2; possible D gene TRBD1, 5 bases. CDR1 and CDR2 (germline): SNHLY, FYNNEI. CDR3 size: 12 residues. Between the trimmed V and J ends, which lost 5 bases and 8 bases, there was a span of 12 bases. Here the CDR3 DNA reads TGTGCCAGCAGTTACACAGGCGACGGCTACACCTTC. It yields the protein CASSYTGDGYTF.

The chain recombines TRBV7-3 with TRBJ2-1; 7 bases align to TRBD2. This CDR3 comprises 17 residues. The V gene's germline CDR1 is SGHTA and CDR2 FQGTGA. The V segment lost 5 bases and the J segment 1 base; nucleotides outside the gene matches: 11. Here the CDR3 DNA reads TGTGCCAGCAGCCGCCAGGGCGGGAGCTGGTCCTACAATGAGCAGTTCTTC. Amino acids: CASSRQGGSWSYNEQFF.

This clone appeared a single time. The chain carries TRBV11-3 and TRBJ2-4, with 8 bases fitting TRBD1. Germline CDR1 reads SGHNT; CDR2 reads YENEEA. The CDR3 totals 16 residues. The ends lost 5 bases at V and 0 bases at J; junction bases unmatched: 6. The chain's CDR3 is CASSILTGVAKNIQYF. The CDR3 bases are TGTGCCAGCAGCATACTGACAGGGGTAGCCAAAAACATTCAGTACTTC.

The chain is built from TRBV5-1 and TRBJ2-1; D not certain. This CDR3 has 15 residues. V lost 2 bases and J lost 0, with 9 bases in between. CDR1 and CDR2 (germline): SGHRS, YFSETQ. The CDR3 region has the DNA TGCGCCAGCAGCTTAATCCCGAGCTCCTACAATGAGCAGTTCTTC. It translates to CASSLIPSSYNEQFF.

The V gene is TRBV27, the J gene TRBJ2-7; 8 bases are a match to TRBD1. V was clipped by 8 bases and J by 6 bases; unmatched bases: 6. Germline V gene sequence: CDR1 MNHEY, CDR2 SMNVEV (reference sequence). This CDR3 is 12 amino acids long. The CDR3 protein is CASAQGAGEQYF. CDR3 in DNA: TGTGCCAGCGCGCAGGGGGCGGGCGAGCAGTACTTC.